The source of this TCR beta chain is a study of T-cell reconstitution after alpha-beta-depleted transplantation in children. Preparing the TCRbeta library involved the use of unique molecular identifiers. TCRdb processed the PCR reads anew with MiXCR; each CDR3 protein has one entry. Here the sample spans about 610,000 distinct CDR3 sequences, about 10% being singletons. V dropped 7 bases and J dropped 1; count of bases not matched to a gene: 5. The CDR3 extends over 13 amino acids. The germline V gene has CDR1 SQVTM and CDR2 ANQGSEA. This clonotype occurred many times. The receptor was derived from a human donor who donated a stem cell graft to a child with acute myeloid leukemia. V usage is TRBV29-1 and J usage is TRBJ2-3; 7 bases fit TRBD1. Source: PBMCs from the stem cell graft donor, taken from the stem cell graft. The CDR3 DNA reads TGCAGCGCCGTAGACAGGGGCACAGATACGCAGTATTTT. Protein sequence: CSAVDRGTDTQYF.